A selection of T cell receptor beta chains follows, all from one sample in a study of cytomegalovirus exposure and HLA in healthy donors. Profiling relied on immunoSEQ multiplex PCR, and the TCRdb table lists in-frame clones only, not all of them. The sample shows 130,000 to 150,000 clones, 80% of them seen only once. Sequenced material: PBMCs. Receptors were obtained from a male donor in good health and CMV-seronegative. CDR3s leave out the opening cysteine and the closing phenylalanine or tryptophan.

j_gene	v_gene	CDR3aa
TRBJ1-6	TRBV4-3	ASSQEWRSNSPLH
-	TRBV5-4	ASSPDRRNEQY
TRBJ1-6	TRBV5-1	ASSLSAVVGSPLH
TRBJ1-2	TRBV29-1	SVLPQGLGYT
TRBJ1-5	TRBV11-2	ASSSGGDQPQH
TRBJ2-5	TRBV4-3	ASSQSVSSGVYQETQY
TRBJ1-4	TRBV18	ASSEGAADEKLF
TRBJ1-2	TRBV6-4	ASNGMNGYT
TRBJ2-7	TRBV28	ASSQGLYYEQY
TRBJ1-1	TRBV4-2	ASSQPGGTEAF
TRBJ2-1	TRBV7-6	ASSSRDRTGAPEQF
TRBJ1-2	TRBV9	ASSQAQGYGYT
TRBJ2-5	TRBV6-5	ASRGGARETQY
TRBJ2-2	TRBV9	ASSVSSPGELF
TRBJ2-2	TRBV30	AWSRETGELF
TRBJ2-3	TRBV19	ASSTPGSSGDTQY
TRBJ2-2	TRBV4-3	ASSQLTGAEDTGELF
TRBJ1-3	TRBV30	AWHLYGAYSGNTIY
TRBJ2-2	TRBV7-8	ASSIWTGREAGELF
TRBJ2-7	TRBV5-6	ASTVGRTYEQY
TRBJ2-6	TRBV7-3	ASSLTAGAFSGANVLT
TRBJ1-2	TRBV6-6	ASSYSQGRYGYT
TRBJ1-3	TRBV28	ASSPQGLSGNTIY
TRBJ2-7	TRBV5-1	ASSLVAGPSTNPHEQY
TRBJ1-1	TRBV7-9	ASSLFPEMNTEAF
TRBJ1-1	TRBV5-1	ASSLVTGGNTEAF
TRBJ2-1	TRBV5-1	ASSLMTSGGYNEQF
TRBJ1-1	TRBV29-1	SGGAGGVTEAF
TRBJ1-4	TRBV5-5	ASSLVGTREKLF
TRBJ2-2	TRBV27	ASRPGWTGELF
TRBJ1-2	TRBV4-1	ASSQGWGRDYT
TRBJ2-3	TRBV18	ASLQTGADTQY
TRBJ1-1	TRBV28	ASSLAGGPEAF
TRBJ2-3	TRBV28	ASNAGGVVDTQY
TRBJ2-3	TRBV28	ASSFGGRGDTQY
TRBJ1-3	TRBV10-3	AISVSGAGNTIY
TRBJ1-5	TRBV19	ASSIQGSLNQPQH
TRBJ2-3	TRBV28	ASSSAGTGPNTQY
TRBJ2-7	TRBV7-2	ASSHRQRSSYEQY
TRBJ1-1	TRBV5-6	ASSLRTGPHKGTEAF
TRBJ1-6	TRBV7-8	ASGEKQGIHNSPLH
TRBJ1-2	TRBV7-2	ASSYYGGSGYT
TRBJ1-6	TRBV27	ASALSSYNSPLH
TRBJ1-2	TRBV30	AWSGTGEFYT
TRBJ2-7	TRBV7-9	ASSSKTGTGDNPYEQY
TRBJ2-3	TRBV7-9	ASSFFGQNTQY
TRBJ2-1	TRBV7-9	VPGEGNEQF
TRBJ2-2	TRBV11-2	ASSWDTDTGELF
TRBJ2-5	TRBV18	ASSPGLAGLETQY
TRBJ2-2	TRBV7-9	ASRTRTTGTGELF
TRBJ1-2	TRBV5-4	ASSLRTAYGYT
TRBJ1-6	TRBV5-4	ASSQGEGPLH
TRBJ2-3	TRBV2	ASSDQGLTSTDTQY
TRBJ1-6	TRBV4-1	ASSQEIQGPGSPLH
TRBJ2-1	TRBV30	AWSVLEGTTYNEQF